One sample yielded the 16 T cell receptor beta chains listed below, sequenced in a study of OX40 agonist ivuxolimab in advanced cancers. Profiling relied on immunoSEQ multiplex PCR, and the TCRdb table lists in-frame clones only, not all of them. The table lists roughly 100,000 clones, approximately 85% of them singletons. This specimen consisted of CD4+ or CD8+ T cells sorted from blood, obtained in a trial of the OX40 agonist ivuxolimab. The source of these receptors is an adult with an advanced solid tumor such as melanoma, head and neck, liver or kidney cancer.

The rearrangement joins TRBV5-1 to TRBJ2-7; 8 bases agree with TRBD1. Germline V gene lookup returns CDR1 SGHRS and CDR2 YFSETQ. Losses at the gene ends were 5 bases for V and 2 bases for J; bases not matched to a gene: 12. The CDR3 extends over 16 amino acids. CDR3 loop: CASRSDWDRNTYEQYF. CDR3 bases: TGCGCCAGCAGGAGTGATTGGGACAGGAATACCTACGAGCAGTACTTC.

This chain joins TRBV5-1 and TRBJ2-3; 8 bases line up with TRBD2. CDR1 is SGHRS, CDR2 YFSETQ, per germline. The ends lost 4 bases at V and 0 bases at J; junction bases unmatched: 4. This CDR3 region has 15 residues. The CDR3: CASSGGTSSTDTQYF. In nucleotides, the CDR3 is TGCGCCAGCAGCGGGGGGACTAGTAGCACAGATACGCAGTATTTT.

This clone was seen a few times. The V gene is TRBV27, the J gene TRBJ2-1; 8 positions match TRBD1. CDR3 length: 15 residues. After removal of 5 bases from V and 5 bases from J, the junction contained 8 bases not matched to a gene. The germline V gene encodes CDR1 MNHEY and CDR2 SMNVEV (reference sequence). The CDR3 DNA reads as TGTGCCAGCAGTCACCTGGGACAGGCAAACAATGAGCAGTTCTTC. It yields the protein CASSHLGQANNEQFF.

The chain joins TRBV5-8 to TRBJ2-3; D call uncertain. CDR3 length equals 13 residues. V was pared by 4 bases and J by 3 bases, with 9 bases between. Germline V CDR1 and CDR2: SGHTS, YDEGEE. The CDR3 DNA reads as TGTGCCAGCAGCGCGTACGGGACAGATACGCAGTATTTT. Protein: CASSAYGTDTQYF. The whole variable domain, remainder taken from reference TRBV5-8 and TRBJ2-3, is EAGVTQSPTHLIKTRGQQATLRCSPISGHTSVYWYQQALGLGLQFLLWYDEGEERNRGNFPPRFSGRQFPNYSSELNVNALELEDSALYLCASSAYGTDTQYFGPGTRLTVL.

The genes are TRBV25-1 and TRBJ1-3; TRBD1 is a possible D gene (5 bases). Germline lookup yields CDR1 MGHDK and CDR2 SYGVNS. V was trimmed by 6 bases and J by 4 bases, leaving 10 bases between them. CDR3 length: 13 residues. The CDR3 DNA sequence: TGTGCCAGCAGAGGGGACGCAGGAAACACCATATATTTT. It translates to CASRGDAGNTIYF. The full variable domain, in which reference TRBV25-1 and TRBJ1-3 provide the parts outside the CDR3, is EADIYQTPRYLVIGTGKKITLECSQTMGHDKMYWYQQDPGMELHLIHYSYGVNSTEKGDLSSESTVSRIRTEHFPLTLESARPSHTSQYLCASRGDAGNTIYFGEGSWLTVV.

The J gene is TRBJ1-2, the V gene TRBV27; unclear D gene. The V gene lost 3 bases and the J gene lost 0 bases, with 11 bases spanning the gap. In germline, CDR1 is MNHEY, CDR2 SMNVEV (reference sequence). CDR3 length equals 15 residues. The CDR3 region has the DNA TGTGCCAGCAGTTTCGGGCCGAAAGCTAACTATGGCTACACCTTC. Protein: CASSFGPKANYGYTF.

The chain carries TRBV7-9 and TRBJ2-7, with 10 bases fitting TRBD1. CDR1 is SEHNR and CDR2 is FQNEAQ in the germline V gene (reference sequence). V lost 5 bases, J lost 2 bases, and 6 bases stayed unmatched. This CDR3 comprises 15 residues. The CDR3 bases are TGTGCCAGCAGCACGGCCGGGACAGGGGCCTACGAGCAGTACTTC. Amino acid sequence: CASSTAGTGAYEQYF.

The chain couples TRBV7-9 to TRBJ2-5, with D perhaps matching TRBD1 (6 bases). CDR3 length: 15 residues. CDR1 SEHNR and CDR2 FQNEAQ come from the germline V gene (reference sequence). The V end lost 4 bases, the J end lost 1 base, and 13 bases lay between the germline ends. CDR3 coding DNA: TGTGCCAGCAGCTGGGTCAGGGGAATCCAAGAGACCCAGTACTTC. Amino acids: CASSWVRGIQETQYF.

The chain uses TRBV23-1 and TRBJ2-5; a weak D match, TRBD2 (6 bases). TRBV23-1 is sorted into the ORF group, with uncertain function. Trimming took 3 bases from V and 5 from J, leaving 13 bases between them. The CDR3 loop spans 14 amino acids. The chain's CDR3 is CASSQGETRETQYF. CDR3 in DNA: TGCGCCAGCAGTCAGGGGGAGACTAGGGAGACCCAGTACTTC.

This sequence joins TRBV5-1 and TRBJ2-1, with 11 bases lining up with TRBD2. V lost 4 bases to trimming and J lost 0 bases; unmatched junction nucleotides: 12. In germline, CDR1 is SGHRS, CDR2 YFSETQ. There are 19 residues in the CDR3. CDR3 region: CASSGVLAGVSSSYNEQFF. Written as DNA, the CDR3 is TGCGCCAGCAGCGGGGTACTAGCGGGAGTTTCCTCCTCCTACAATGAGCAGTTCTTC.

V usage is TRBV25-1 and J usage is TRBJ2-7, with D possibly matching TRBD2 (6 bases). V lost 6 bases and J lost 2, with 11 bases in between. The CDR3 has 13 residues. Germline V gene lookup returns CDR1 MGHDK and CDR2 SYGVNS. CDR3 protein: CASRGTVTYEQYF. The CDR3 DNA reads TGTGCCAGCAGGGGGACTGTCACCTACGAGCAGTACTTC.

J is TRBJ2-7 and V is TRBV11-3; maybe TRBD2 (7 bases). The CDR3 spans 16 residues. V was cut by 1 base and J by 0 bases, with 13 bases left in between. Germline CDR1 SGHNT, CDR2 YENEEA. CDR3 loop: CASSLGGASGSYEQYF. CDR3 DNA sequence: TGTGCCAGCAGCTTAGGGGGGGCTAGCGGCTCCTACGAGCAGTACTTC.

This chain uses TRBV28 with TRBJ2-7, with TRBD1 matching over 7 bases. Germline CDR1 MDHEN, CDR2 SYDVKM. This CDR3 has 13 amino acids. V lost 6 bases and J lost 1; bases outside the gene matches: 3. CDR3 protein: CASRVGQSYEQYF. DNA of the CDR3: TGTGCCAGCAGAGTGGGACAGTCCTACGAGCAGTACTTC.

The chain has TRBV11-3 and TRBJ2-7, with D possibly TRBD2 on 5 matching bases. Trimming stripped 0 bases from V and 2 bases from J, with 8 bases between. CDR1 is SGHNT, CDR2 YENEEA, per germline. CDR3 length: 14 amino acids. The CDR3 region has the DNA TGTGCCAGCAGCTTAGATATGGGAGCCTACGAGCAGTACTTC. Translated: CASSLDMGAYEQYF. The variable domain in full, with the rest retrieved from reference TRBV11-3 and TRBJ2-7, is EAGVVQSPRYKIIEKKQPVAFWCNPISGHNTLYWYLQNLGQGPELLIRYENEEAVDDSQLPKDRFSAERLKGVDSTLKIQPAELGDSAVYLCASSLDMGAYEQYFGPGTRLTVT.

The rearrangement joins TRBV19 to TRBJ2-2, with D possibly being TRBD2 (6 bases). Germline CDR1 and CDR2: LNHDA and SQIVND (reference sequence). Between the trimmed V and J ends, which lost 7 bases and 5 bases, there was a span of 17 bases. The CDR3 extends over 15 amino acids. In DNA, the CDR3 is TGTGCCAGTAATAGGGGACTGACCTTAACCGGGGAGCTGTTTTTT. Translated, it gives CASNRGLTLTGELFF.

The genes are TRBV20-1 and TRBJ2-5, with D uncertain. Germline V CDR1 and CDR2: DFQATT, SNEGSKA (reference sequence). V lost 7 bases, J lost 6 bases, and 12 bases lay in between. This CDR3 spans 11 amino acids. This CDR3 reads CSVTDPQTQYF. The CDR3 coding sequence is TGCAGTGTTACAGACCCCCAGACCCAGTACTTC.